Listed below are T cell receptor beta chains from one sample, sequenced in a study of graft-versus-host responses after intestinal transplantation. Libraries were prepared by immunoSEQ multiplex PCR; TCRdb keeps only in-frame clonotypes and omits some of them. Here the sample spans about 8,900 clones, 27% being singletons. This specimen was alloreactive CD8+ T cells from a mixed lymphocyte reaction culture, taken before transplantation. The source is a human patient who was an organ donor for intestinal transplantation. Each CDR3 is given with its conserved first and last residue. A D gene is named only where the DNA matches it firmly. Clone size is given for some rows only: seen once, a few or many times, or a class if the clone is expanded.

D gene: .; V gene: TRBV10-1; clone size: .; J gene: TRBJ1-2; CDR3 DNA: TGCGCCAGCAGTTGCCTTATACGAAAGACCTATGGCTACACCTTC; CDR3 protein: CASSCLIRKTYGYTF
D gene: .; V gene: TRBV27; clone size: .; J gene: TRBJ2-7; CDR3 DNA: TGTGCCAGCAGCCGGGGACTCTTCTACGAGCAGTACTTC; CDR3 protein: CASSRGLFYEQYF
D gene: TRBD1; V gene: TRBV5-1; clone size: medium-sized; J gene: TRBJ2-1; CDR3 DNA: TGCGCCAGCAGCTTGGGACCGGGACAGACCAATAATGAGCAGTTCTTC; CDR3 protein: CASSLGPGQTNNEQFF
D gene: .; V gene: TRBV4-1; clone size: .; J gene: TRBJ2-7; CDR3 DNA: TGCGCCAGCAGCCAAAACCCGGGACTCGCCCCCGAGCAGTACTTC; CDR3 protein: CASSQNPGLAPEQYF
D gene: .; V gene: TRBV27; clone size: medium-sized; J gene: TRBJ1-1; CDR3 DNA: TGTGCCAGCAGTTTAGGAGTAGTTAACACTGAAGCTTTCTTT; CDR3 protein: CASSLGVVNTEAFF
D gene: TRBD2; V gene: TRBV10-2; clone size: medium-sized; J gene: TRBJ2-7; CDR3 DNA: TGCGCCAGCAGTCCTAGCGGTTTTTTACGTGAGCAGTACTTC; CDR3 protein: CASSPSGFLREQYF
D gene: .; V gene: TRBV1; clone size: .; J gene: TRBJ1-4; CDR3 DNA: TGCACCAGAGGGGGACAGGAGGCTCTGTGTGGGACCGATGAAAAACTGTTTTTT; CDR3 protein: CTRGGQEALCGTDEKLFF
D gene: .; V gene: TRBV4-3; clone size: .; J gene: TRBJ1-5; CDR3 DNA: TGCGCCAGCAGCCAAGAAACTGGGACCAATCAGCCCCAGCATTTT; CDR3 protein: CASSQETGTNQPQHF
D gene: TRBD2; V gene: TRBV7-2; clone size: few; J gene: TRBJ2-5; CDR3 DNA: TGTGCCAGCAGCTTAAGGACAGCGGGGGGCCCCCAAGAGACCCAGTACTTC; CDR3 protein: CASSLRTAGGPQETQYF
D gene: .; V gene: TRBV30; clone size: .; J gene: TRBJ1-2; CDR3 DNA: TGTGCCTGGAGTTGGGGGGTAGGGAGTGGCTACACCTTC; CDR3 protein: CAWSWGVGSGYTF
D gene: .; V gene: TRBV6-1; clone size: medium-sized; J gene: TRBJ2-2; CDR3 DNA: TGTGCCAGCAGAGTAGGACTCATAAACACCGGGGAGCTGTTTTTT; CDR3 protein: CASRVGLINTGELFF
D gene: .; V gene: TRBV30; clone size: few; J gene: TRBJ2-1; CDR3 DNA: TGTGCCTGGACTTGGGGGGGCATCTACAATGAGCAGTTCTTC; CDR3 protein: CAWTWGGIYNEQFF
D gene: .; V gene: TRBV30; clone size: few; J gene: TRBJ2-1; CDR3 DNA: TGTGCCTGGAGTTTGAGCAGTAGCTACAATGAGCAGTTCTTC; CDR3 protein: CAWSLSSSYNEQFF
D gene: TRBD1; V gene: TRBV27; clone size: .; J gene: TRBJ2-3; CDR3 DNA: TGTGCCAGCACCGCCGGGACAGGGGTTAGCACAGATACGCAGTATTTT; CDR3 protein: CASTAGTGVSTDTQYF
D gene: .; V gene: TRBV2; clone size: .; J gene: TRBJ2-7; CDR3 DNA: TGTGCCAGCAATCTATACGAGCAGTACTTC; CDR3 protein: CASNLYEQYF
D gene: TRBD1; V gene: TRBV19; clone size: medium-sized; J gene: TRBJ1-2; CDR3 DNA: TGTGCCAGTAGTATATCACCAGGGGGAGTGGGCTACACCTTC; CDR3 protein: CASSISPGGVGYTF
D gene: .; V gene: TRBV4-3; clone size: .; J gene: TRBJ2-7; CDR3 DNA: TGCGCCAGCAGCCAATCTGTACTAGCATCTTACGAGCAGTACTTC; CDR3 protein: CASSQSVLASYEQYF
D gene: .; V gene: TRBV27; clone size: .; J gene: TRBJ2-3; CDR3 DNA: TGTGCCAGCAGTTTAACGAGGGGATTAGTTGTCGCAGATACGCAGTATTTT; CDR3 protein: CASSLTRGLVVADTQYF
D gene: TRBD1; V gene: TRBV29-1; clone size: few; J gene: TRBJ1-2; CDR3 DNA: TGCAGCGTTGAAGCAGGGGGGCCTGGCTACACCTTC; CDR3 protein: CSVEAGGPGYTF
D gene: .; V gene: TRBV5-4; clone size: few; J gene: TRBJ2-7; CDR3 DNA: TGCGCCAGCAGCCAAGGGACAAACTACGAGCAGTACTTC; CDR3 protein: CASSQGTNYEQYF
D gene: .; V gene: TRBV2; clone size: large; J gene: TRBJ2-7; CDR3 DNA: TGTGCCAGCAGCCGTGGGACATCCCTTTCCTACGAGCAGTACTTC; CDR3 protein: CASSRGTSLSYEQYF
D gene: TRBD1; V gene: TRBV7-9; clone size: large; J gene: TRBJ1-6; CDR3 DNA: TGTGCCAGCAGCCCGGGACAGGGTGGTTCACCCCTCCACTTT; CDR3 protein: CASSPGQGGSPLHF
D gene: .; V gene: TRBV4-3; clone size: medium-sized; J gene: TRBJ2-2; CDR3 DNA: TGCGCCAGCAGCCAAGGTCTTAGGGCGACGAACACCGGGGAGCTGTTTTTT; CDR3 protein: CASSQGLRATNTGELFF
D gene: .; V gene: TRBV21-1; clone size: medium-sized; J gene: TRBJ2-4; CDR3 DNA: TGTGCCAGCAGCAAATCGGGGAGGCTAGCCAAAAACATTCAGTACTTC; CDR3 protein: CASSKSGRLAKNIQYF
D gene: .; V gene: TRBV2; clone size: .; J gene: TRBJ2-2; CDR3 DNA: TGTGCCAGCAGTTCGACGGGACTCAACACCGGGGAGCTGTTTTTT; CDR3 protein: CASSSTGLNTGELFF
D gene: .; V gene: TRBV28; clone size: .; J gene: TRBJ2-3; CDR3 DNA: TGTGCCAGCAGTCTGGAACAGGGTACTTTCACAGATACGCAGTATTTT; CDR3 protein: CASSLEQGTFTDTQYF
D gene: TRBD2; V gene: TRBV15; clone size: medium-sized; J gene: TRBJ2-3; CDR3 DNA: TGTGCCACCAGCAGTGGACTAGCGGACACAGATACGCAGTATTTT; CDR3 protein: CATSSGLADTDTQYF
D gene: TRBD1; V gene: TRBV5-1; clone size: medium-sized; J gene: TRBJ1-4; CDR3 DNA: TGCGCCAGCAGCTTGGCAGGGGGCGACGAAAAACTGTTTTTT; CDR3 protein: CASSLAGGDEKLFF
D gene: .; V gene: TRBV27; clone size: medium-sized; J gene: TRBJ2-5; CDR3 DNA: TGTGCCAGCAGTTTAAACAGCCTAGAGACCCAGTACTTC; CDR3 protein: CASSLNSLETQYF
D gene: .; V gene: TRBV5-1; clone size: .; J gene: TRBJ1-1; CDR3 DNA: TGCGCCAGCAGCTCCTTTGGACAGCTCGGGGGAACTGAAGCTTTCTTT; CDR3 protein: CASSSFGQLGGTEAFF
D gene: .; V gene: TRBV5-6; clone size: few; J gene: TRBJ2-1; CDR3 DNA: TGTGCCAGCACCACCGACTCGGGATCCTACAATGAGCAGTTCTTC; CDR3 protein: CASTTDSGSYNEQFF
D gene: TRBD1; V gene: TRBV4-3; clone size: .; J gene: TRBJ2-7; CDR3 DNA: TGCGCCAGCAGCCAAGGTTACTGGGACAGGGGGTACGAGCAGTACTTC; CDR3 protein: CASSQGYWDRGYEQYF
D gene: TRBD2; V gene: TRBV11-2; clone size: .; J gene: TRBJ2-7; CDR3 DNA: TGTGCCAGCAGCTGGGTGCCGGGACTAGCGGGAGTGCCCGAGCAGTACTTC; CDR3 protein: CASSWVPGLAGVPEQYF
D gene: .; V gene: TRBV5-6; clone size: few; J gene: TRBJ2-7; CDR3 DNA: TGTGCCAGCAGCTTGGCGGGGACGTACTACGAGCAGTACTTC; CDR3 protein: CASSLAGTYYEQYF
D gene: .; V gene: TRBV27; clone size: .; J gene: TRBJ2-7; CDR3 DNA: TGTGCCAGCAGTTTGGGCGTAGCCTACGAGCAGTACTTC; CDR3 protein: CASSLGVAYEQYF
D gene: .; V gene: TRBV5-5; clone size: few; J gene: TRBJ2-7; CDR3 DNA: TGTGCCAGCAGCTTGGATGGGGGGCTCGTCCGATTCTGTTACGAGCAGTACTTC; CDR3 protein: CASSLDGGLVRFCYEQYF
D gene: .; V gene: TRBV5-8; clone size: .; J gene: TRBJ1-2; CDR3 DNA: TGTGCCAGCAGCTTGGCCAACGGTGGCGATGGCTACACCTTC; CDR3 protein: CASSLANGGDGYTF
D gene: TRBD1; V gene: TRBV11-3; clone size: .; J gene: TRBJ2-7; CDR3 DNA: TGTGCCAGCAGCAGATTGACAGGGATCGCTTACGAGCAGTACTTC; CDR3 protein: CASSRLTGIAYEQYF
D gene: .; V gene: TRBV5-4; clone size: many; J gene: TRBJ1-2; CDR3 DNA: TGTGCCAGCAGCTTCTTTTCTGACTATGGCTACACCTTC; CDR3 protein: CASSFFSDYGYTF
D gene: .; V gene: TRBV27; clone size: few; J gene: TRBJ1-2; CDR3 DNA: TGTGCCAGCAGCGACGGGCTGCTATATGGCTACACCTTC; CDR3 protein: CASSDGLLYGYTF
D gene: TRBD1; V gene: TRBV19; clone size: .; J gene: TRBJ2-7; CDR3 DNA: TGTGCCAGTAGTGCCGGGACAGGGCCCTACGAGCAGTACTTC; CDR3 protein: CASSAGTGPYEQYF
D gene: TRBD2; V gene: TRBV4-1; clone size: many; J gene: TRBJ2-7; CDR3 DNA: TGCGCCAGCAGCCAAGAGGGCGGGGGGGGCTCCTACGAGCAGTACTTC; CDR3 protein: CASSQEGGGGSYEQYF
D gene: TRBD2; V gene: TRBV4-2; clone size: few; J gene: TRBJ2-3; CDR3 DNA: TGTGCCAGCAGCCTTCTAGCGGGGAGCACAGATACGCAGTATTTT; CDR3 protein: CASSLLAGSTDTQYF